These T cell receptor beta chains were read from a single sample in a study of T-cell reconstitution after alpha-beta-depleted transplantation in children. TCRdb called the PCR reads again in MiXCR, with one record for every CDR3 protein. The profile shows 190,000 or so distinct CDR3 sequences, roughly 7.5% of them singletons. This specimen consisted of PBMCs from the stem cell graft donor, obtained from the stem cell graft. These receptors were taken from a human donor who donated a stem cell graft to a child with Wiskott-Aldrich syndrome. CDR3s include the opening cysteine and the closing phenylalanine or tryptophan. The order of the fields is J gene, D gene, V gene, clone size, CDR3 DNA, CDR3 protein. The D gene is left open where the match is weak. Clone size is given for some rows only: seen once, a few or many times, or a class if the clone is expanded.

J gene: TRBJ2-3
D gene: TRBD2
V gene: TRBV20-1
clone size: NA
CDR3 DNA: TGCAGTGCTACCGGGACTAGCGGGAGAGATAGTACAGATACGCAGTATTTT
CDR3 protein: CSATGTSGRDSTDTQYF

J gene: TRBJ1-3
D gene: NA
V gene: TRBV6-1
clone size: many
CDR3 DNA: TGTGCCAGCAGTGAAGCAGGGACTAGAAACACCATATATTTT
CDR3 protein: CASSEAGTRNTIYF

J gene: TRBJ2-7
D gene: NA
V gene: TRBV4-1
clone size: NA
CDR3 DNA: TGCGCCAGCAGCCAAAGCCCGGGCGGGACGGCGACCTACGAGCAGTACTTC
CDR3 protein: CASSQSPGGTATYEQYF

J gene: TRBJ1-2
D gene: NA
V gene: TRBV6-5
clone size: many
CDR3 DNA: TGTGCCAGCAACGGTGGGGGGAGTCAGGGTCACACCTTC
CDR3 protein: CASNGGGSQGHTF

J gene: TRBJ2-2
D gene: NA
V gene: TRBV5-6
clone size: NA
CDR3 DNA: TGTGCCAGCAGCTTGATGGCTAACGGGGGCACCGGGGAGCTGTTTTTT
CDR3 protein: CASSLMANGGTGELFF

J gene: TRBJ1-2
D gene: NA
V gene: TRBV28
clone size: many
CDR3 DNA: TGTGCCAGCAGTTCCCAATCGCTGGGCAGGGAAGATGGCTACACCTTC
CDR3 protein: CASSSQSLGREDGYTF

J gene: TRBJ2-1
D gene: NA
V gene: TRBV5-1
clone size: many
CDR3 DNA: TGCGCCAGCAGCTTACAGGGAAGCTCCTACAATGAGCAGTTCTTC
CDR3 protein: CASSLQGSSYNEQFF

J gene: TRBJ1-2
D gene: NA
V gene: TRBV12-3/TRBV12-4
clone size: many
CDR3 DNA: TGTGCCAGCAGTTTGCGCTTGGAGGGATCGCATGGCTACACCTTC
CDR3 protein: CASSLRLEGSHGYTF

J gene: TRBJ2-1
D gene: TRBD2
V gene: TRBV11-2
clone size: many
CDR3 DNA: TGTGCCAGCAGCTTAACGAGGGGAGCGGGACCCCACAATGAGCAGTTCTTC
CDR3 protein: CASSLTRGAGPHNEQFF

J gene: TRBJ2-3
D gene: NA
V gene: TRBV20-1
clone size: many
CDR3 DNA: TGCAGTGCTAGAGATTTGGACTTCACAGATACGCAGTATTTT
CDR3 protein: CSARDLDFTDTQYF

J gene: TRBJ2-3
D gene: NA
V gene: TRBV4-1
clone size: many
CDR3 DNA: TGCGCCAGCAGCCATCCGGGGACCTCAGATACGCAGTATTTT
CDR3 protein: CASSHPGTSDTQYF

J gene: TRBJ2-1
D gene: NA
V gene: TRBV5-7
clone size: many
CDR3 DNA: TGTGCCAGCAGCTTGGCGGGAAGGGGGGGGAACAATGAGCAGTTCTTC
CDR3 protein: CASSLAGRGGNNEQFF

J gene: TRBJ2-1
D gene: NA
V gene: TRBV20-1
clone size: many
CDR3 DNA: TGCAGTGCGGAACCCTCCGCTAGTGCTCCTGTTGTCAATGAGCAGTTCTTC
CDR3 protein: CSAEPSASAPVVNEQFF

J gene: TRBJ1-2
D gene: NA
V gene: TRBV28
clone size: many
CDR3 DNA: TGTGCCAGCAGTACCACCAGGAGAGCCGGGCTTAACTATGGCTACACCTTC
CDR3 protein: CASSTTRRAGLNYGYTF

J gene: TRBJ2-7
D gene: NA
V gene: TRBV12-3/TRBV12-4
clone size: many
CDR3 DNA: TGTGCCAGCAGAGCAGCCGGGACATCCTACGAGCAGTACTTC
CDR3 protein: CASRAAGTSYEQYF

J gene: TRBJ2-7
D gene: NA
V gene: TRBV15
clone size: many
CDR3 DNA: TGTGCCACCAGCAGAGTGGCTATCGGCAGAAACTACGAGCAGTACTTC
CDR3 protein: CATSRVAIGRNYEQYF

J gene: TRBJ2-7
D gene: TRBD2
V gene: TRBV20-1
clone size: few
CDR3 DNA: TGCAGTGCTAGAGGAGGACTAGCGGGCTACGAGCAGTACTTC
CDR3 protein: CSARGGLAGYEQYF

J gene: TRBJ2-1
D gene: NA
V gene: TRBV4-3
clone size: many
CDR3 DNA: TGCGCCAGCAGCCAAGATGTCGGGGGCTCCTACAATGAGCAGTTCTTC
CDR3 protein: CASSQDVGGSYNEQFF

J gene: TRBJ2-1
D gene: TRBD2
V gene: TRBV27
clone size: few
CDR3 DNA: TGTGCCAGCAGTAGCCCGGGACTAGCGGGGATCTCCTACAATGAGCAGTTCTTC
CDR3 protein: CASSSPGLAGISYNEQFF

J gene: TRBJ2-7
D gene: NA
V gene: TRBV4-1
clone size: many
CDR3 DNA: TGCGCCAGCAGCAAATCCTCCCTTGCGGGGATTATGTACGAGCAGTACTTC
CDR3 protein: CASSKSSLAGIMYEQYF

J gene: TRBJ1-5
D gene: TRBD1
V gene: TRBV11-2
clone size: many
CDR3 DNA: TGTGCCAGCAGCTTAGGGTCGACAGGGGGCAATCAGCCCCAGCATTTT
CDR3 protein: CASSLGSTGGNQPQHF

J gene: TRBJ2-5
D gene: NA
V gene: TRBV29-1
clone size: many
CDR3 DNA: TGCAGCGTTGAGGAACTAGTGTCGGAGACCCAGTACTTC
CDR3 protein: CSVEELVSETQYF

J gene: TRBJ2-7
D gene: NA
V gene: TRBV5-1
clone size: few
CDR3 DNA: TGCGCCAGCAGCTCTTCCGGGATTTCCTACGAGCAGTACTTC
CDR3 protein: CASSSSGISYEQYF

J gene: TRBJ2-5
D gene: TRBD1
V gene: TRBV28
clone size: many
CDR3 DNA: TGTGCCAGTAAAACAGGGGGTTCGAGGGGGACCCAGTACTTC
CDR3 protein: CASKTGGSRGTQYF

J gene: TRBJ2-3
D gene: TRBD1
V gene: TRBV15
clone size: many
CDR3 DNA: TGTGCCACCAGCACAGGAGGAGGACAGGGCCCGACAGATACGCAGTATTTT
CDR3 protein: CATSTGGGQGPTDTQYF

J gene: TRBJ1-1
D gene: NA
V gene: TRBV30
clone size: NA
CDR3 DNA: TGTGCCTGGAGTGTACAAGGGAACGGGATGAACACTGAAGCTTTCTTT
CDR3 protein: CAWSVQGNGMNTEAFF